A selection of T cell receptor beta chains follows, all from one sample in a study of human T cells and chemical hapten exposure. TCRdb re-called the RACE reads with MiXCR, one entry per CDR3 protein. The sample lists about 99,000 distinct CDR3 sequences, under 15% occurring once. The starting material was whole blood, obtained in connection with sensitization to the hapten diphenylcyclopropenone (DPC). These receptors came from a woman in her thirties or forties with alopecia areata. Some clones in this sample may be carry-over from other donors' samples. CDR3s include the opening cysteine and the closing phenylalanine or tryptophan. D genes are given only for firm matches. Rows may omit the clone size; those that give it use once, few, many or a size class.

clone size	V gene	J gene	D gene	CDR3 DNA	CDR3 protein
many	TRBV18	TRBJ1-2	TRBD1	TGTGCCAGCTCACTCGAAGACAGGGCTAACTATGGCTACACCTTC	CASSLEDRANYGYTF
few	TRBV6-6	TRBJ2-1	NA	TGTGCCAGCGGCCCCCCGGGGGTCTTC	CASGPPGVF
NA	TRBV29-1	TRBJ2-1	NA	TGCAGCGTTGAATCGTCAGGCAATGAGCAGTTCTTC	CSVESSGNEQFF
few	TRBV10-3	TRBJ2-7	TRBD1	TGTGCCATCAGTGGAACCGGGACAGGGATCTACGAGCAGTACTTC	CAISGTGTGIYEQYF
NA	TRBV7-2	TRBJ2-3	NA	TGTGCCAGCAGCTCTTACGTAGCAGATACGCAGTATTTT	CASSSYVADTQYF
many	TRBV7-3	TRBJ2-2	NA	TGTGCCAGCAGCTTAAGCTTTGGGACCGGGGAGCTGTTTTTT	CASSLSFGTGELFF
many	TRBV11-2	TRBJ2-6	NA	TGTGCCAGCAGCTTACAGCGATATACGGCATCCCTTCCCTCTGGGGCCAACGTCCTGACTTTC	CASSLQRYTASLPSGANVLTF
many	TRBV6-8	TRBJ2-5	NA	TGTGCCAGCATCCCCGCCCGGGACGGGCAAGAGACCCAGTACTTC	CASIPARDGQETQYF
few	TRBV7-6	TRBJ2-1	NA	TGTGCCAGCAGCTTCTCGCCGGGGCCTGGCAATGAGCAGTTCTTC	CASSFSPGPGNEQFF
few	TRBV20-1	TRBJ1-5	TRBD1	TGCAGTGCCAAAACAACCTCGACAGGGAGCAATCAGCCCCAGCATTTT	CSAKTTSTGSNQPQHF
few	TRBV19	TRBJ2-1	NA	TGTGCCAGTAGTTCGATCCGGGGGACTGAGCAGTTCTTC	CASSSIRGTEQFF
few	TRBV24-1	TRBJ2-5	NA	TGTGCCACCAGTGACCCCCACTTCCAAGAGACCCAGTACTTC	CATSDPHFQETQYF
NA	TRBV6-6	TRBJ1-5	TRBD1	TGTGCCAGCTGTCCTCAGGGGGGATTCCAGCCCCAGCATTTT	CASCPQGGFQPQHF
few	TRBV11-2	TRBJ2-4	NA	TGTGCCAGCAGCTTAGGACAGGTCCATCTTATAGCCAAAAACATTCAGTACTTC	CASSLGQVHLIAKNIQYF
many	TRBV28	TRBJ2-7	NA	TGTGCCAGCAGTCGCGGGGACTCCTACGAGCAGTACTTC	CASSRGDSYEQYF
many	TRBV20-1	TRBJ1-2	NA	TGCAGTGCTTGGGTACAGGGTAGGAATGGCTACACCTTC	CSAWVQGRNGYTF
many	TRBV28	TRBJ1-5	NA	TGTGCCAGCACCCTTAGGCCCGCCTTGGGTCAGCCCCAGCATTTT	CASTLRPALGQPQHF
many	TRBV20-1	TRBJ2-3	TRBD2	TGCAGTGCTAAGCCGGGACTAGCGGGAGGGAAAAGTGGCACAGATACGCAGTATTTT	CSAKPGLAGGKSGTDTQYF
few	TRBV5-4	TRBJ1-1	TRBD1	TGTGCCAGCAGCTTGTTAGGGGGCAATACGATGAACACTGAAGCTTTCTTT	CASSLLGGNTMNTEAFF
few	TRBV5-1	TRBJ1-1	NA	TGCGCCAGCATGTCCCGGCAGGGAAGTACTGAAGCTTTCTTT	CASMSRQGSTEAFF
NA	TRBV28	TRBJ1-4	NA	TGTGCCAGCAGTTTCAGGGGAAGGAATGAAAAACTGTTTTTT	CASSFRGRNEKLFF
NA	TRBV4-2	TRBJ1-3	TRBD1	TGTGCCAGCAGCCAAACTCAACCGGGACAGGGGGCCCTCTTCTCTGGAAACACCATATATTTT	CASSQTQPGQGALFSGNTIYF
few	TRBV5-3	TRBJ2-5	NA	TGTGCCAGAAGCTTGGTACTAGTACAAGAGACCCAGTACTTC	CARSLVLVQETQYF
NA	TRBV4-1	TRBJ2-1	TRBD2	TGCGCCAGCAGCTCTATTGGACTAGCGGGAGGGCCGTCCTACAATGAGCAGTTCTTC	CASSSIGLAGGPSYNEQFF
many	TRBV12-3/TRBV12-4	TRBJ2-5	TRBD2	TGTGCCAGCAGCCCTGGGGGACTAGCGGGTCGGGAGACCCAGTACTTC	CASSPGGLAGRETQYF
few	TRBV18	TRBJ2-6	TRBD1	TGTGCCAGCTCACCCATTAGGACAGGTCCATCGGGGGCCAACGTCCTGACTTTC	CASSPIRTGPSGANVLTF
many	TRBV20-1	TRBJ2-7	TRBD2	TGCAGTGCCCTACTAGCGGGGTCCTGGTACGAGCAGTACTTC	CSALLAGSWYEQYF
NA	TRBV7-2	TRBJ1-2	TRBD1	TGTGCCACCAGGGGGGCAGGGCGAGGCTACACCTTC	CATRGAGRGYTF
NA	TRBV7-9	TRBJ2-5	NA	TGTGCCAGCAGCTTAGACGGTGGAGCGGAGACCCAGTACTTC	CASSLDGGAETQYF
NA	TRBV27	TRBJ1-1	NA	TGTGCCAGCAGTTTAAACCCGACAGGGAACACTGAAGCTTTCTTT	CASSLNPTGNTEAFF
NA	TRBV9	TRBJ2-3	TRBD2	TGTGCCAGCAGCGCTTCTAGCGGGCTGGCAGATACGCAGTATTTT	CASSASSGLADTQYF
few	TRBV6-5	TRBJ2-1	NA	TGTGCCAGCAGTTACGGAGTAGAACCCTACAATGAGCAGTTCTTC	CASSYGVEPYNEQFF
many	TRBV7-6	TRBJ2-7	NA	TGTGCCAGCAGCTTAGACCATCGGGCGGAGCAGTACTTC	CASSLDHRAEQYF
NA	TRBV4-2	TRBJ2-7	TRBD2	TGTGCCAGCAGCCAAGTAGCGGGAGGCTCCTACGAGCAGTACTTC	CASSQVAGGSYEQYF
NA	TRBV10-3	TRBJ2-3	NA	TGTGCCATCAGTGAGTCGGAAGATACGCAGTATTTT	CAISESEDTQYF
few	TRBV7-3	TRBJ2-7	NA	TGTGCCAGCAGCTTATATAGTCGAGGGGAGCAGTACTTC	CASSLYSRGEQYF
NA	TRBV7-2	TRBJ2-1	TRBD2	TGTGCCAGCAGCTCGGGACTAGCGGGGGCAACGGGAAACAATGAGCAGTTCTTC	CASSSGLAGATGNNEQFF
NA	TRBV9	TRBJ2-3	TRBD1	TGTGCCAGCAGCGTTCAGGGGGCCAGGGGCACAGATACGCAGTATTTT	CASSVQGARGTDTQYF
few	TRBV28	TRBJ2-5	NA	TGTGCCAGCAGTTTACAGGAGGGGGAGACCCAGTACTTC	CASSLQEGETQYF
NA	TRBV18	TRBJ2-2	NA	TGTGCCAGCCCCCGACCCAGCGCGAACACCGGGGAGCTGTTTTTT	CASPRPSANTGELFF